The source of this TCR beta chain is a study of T-cell reconstitution after alpha-beta-depleted transplantation in children. Findings and limits, study-wide: Newly produced T cells mostly provided counts and TCRbeta diversity after one year, as hyperexpanded clones declined. Several hundred expanded graft clones reportedly supplied alpha-beta T cells about two months after transplant.

Germline V gene data show CDR1 as LGHNA and CDR2 as YSLEER. Trimming left V 2 bases short and J 4 bases short, with 21 bases between. This CDR3 contains 17 residues. Regarding this clonotype: Its antigen is currently unknown.

The library targeted TCRbeta and was prepared with unique molecular identifiers. TCRdb called the PCR reads again in MiXCR, with one record for every CDR3 protein. The sample comprises about 640,000 distinct CDR3 sequences, approximately 12% of which are singletons, and approximately 2% rests with the top ten. The sample in question was PBMCs, mostly from graft donor cells, obtained 360 days after TCRalphabeta/CD19-depleted stem cell transplant. The gene calls are TRBV4-3 and TRBJ2-7; D is perhaps TRBD2 (6 bases). This clonotype was sampled from a male patient aged 10 to 17 who had a stem cell transplant for acute myeloid leukemia, so the T cells may come from the graft donor. The CDR3 region is CASSQRPAGSGSYEQYF. In DNA, the CDR3 is TGCGCCAGCAGCCAACGCCCCGCGGGGAGTGGATCGTACGAGCAGTACTTC.